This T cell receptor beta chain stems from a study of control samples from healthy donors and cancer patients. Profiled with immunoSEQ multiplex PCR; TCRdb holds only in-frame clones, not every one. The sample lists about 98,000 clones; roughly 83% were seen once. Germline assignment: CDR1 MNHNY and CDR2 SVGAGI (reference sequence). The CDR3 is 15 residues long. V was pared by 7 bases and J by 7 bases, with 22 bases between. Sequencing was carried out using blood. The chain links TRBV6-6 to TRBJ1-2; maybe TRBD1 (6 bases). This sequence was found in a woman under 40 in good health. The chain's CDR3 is CASNKGGSGKSGYTF. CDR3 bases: TGTGCCAGCAACAAAGGGGGATCAGGAAAGTCTGGCTACACCTTC.